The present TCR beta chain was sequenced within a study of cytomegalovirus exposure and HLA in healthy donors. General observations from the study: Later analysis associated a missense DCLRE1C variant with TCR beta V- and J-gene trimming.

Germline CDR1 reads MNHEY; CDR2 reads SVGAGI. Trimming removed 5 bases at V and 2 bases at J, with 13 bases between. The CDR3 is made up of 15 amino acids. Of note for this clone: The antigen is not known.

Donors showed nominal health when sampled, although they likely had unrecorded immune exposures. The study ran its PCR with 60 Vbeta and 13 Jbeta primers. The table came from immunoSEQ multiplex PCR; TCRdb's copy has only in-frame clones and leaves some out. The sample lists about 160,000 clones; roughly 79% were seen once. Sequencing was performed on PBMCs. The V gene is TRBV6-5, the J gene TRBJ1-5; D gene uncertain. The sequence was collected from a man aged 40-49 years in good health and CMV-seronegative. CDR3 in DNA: TGTGCCAGCAGTCCCTCAGTAAGCGGCAATCAGCCCCAGCATTTT. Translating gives CASSPSVSGNQPQHF.